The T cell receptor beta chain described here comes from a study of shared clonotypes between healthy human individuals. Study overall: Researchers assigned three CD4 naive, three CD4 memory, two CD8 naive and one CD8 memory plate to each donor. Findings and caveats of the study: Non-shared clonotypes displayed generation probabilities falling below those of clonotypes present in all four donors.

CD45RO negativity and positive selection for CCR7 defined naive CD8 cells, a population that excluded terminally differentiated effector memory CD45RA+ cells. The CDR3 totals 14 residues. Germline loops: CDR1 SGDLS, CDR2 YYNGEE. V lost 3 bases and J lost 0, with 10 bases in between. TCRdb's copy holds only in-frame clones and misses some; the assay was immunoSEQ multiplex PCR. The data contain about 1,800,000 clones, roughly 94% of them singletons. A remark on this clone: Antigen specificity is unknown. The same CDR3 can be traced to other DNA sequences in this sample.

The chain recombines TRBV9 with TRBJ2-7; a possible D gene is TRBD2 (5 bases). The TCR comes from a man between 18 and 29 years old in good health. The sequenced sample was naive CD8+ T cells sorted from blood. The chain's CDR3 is CASSAGDSSYEQYF. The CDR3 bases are TGTGCCAGCAGCGCCGGGGATAGCTCCTACGAGCAGTACTTC.